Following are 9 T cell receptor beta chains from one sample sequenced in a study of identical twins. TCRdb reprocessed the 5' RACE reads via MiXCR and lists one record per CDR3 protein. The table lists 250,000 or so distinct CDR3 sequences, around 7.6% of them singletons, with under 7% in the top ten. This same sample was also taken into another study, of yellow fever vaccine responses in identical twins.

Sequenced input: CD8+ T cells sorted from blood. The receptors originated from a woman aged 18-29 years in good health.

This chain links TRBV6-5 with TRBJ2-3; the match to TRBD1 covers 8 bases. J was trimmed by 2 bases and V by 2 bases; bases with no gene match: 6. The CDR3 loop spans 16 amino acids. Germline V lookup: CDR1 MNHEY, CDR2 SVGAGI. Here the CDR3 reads CASSYTTGVLTDTQYF. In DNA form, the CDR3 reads TGTGCCAGCAGTTACACGACAGGGGTCCTCACAGATACGCAGTATTTT.

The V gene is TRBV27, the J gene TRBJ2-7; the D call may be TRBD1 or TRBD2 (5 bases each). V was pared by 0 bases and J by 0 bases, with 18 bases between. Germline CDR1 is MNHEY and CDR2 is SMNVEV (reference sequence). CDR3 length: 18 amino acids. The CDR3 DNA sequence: TGTGCCAGCAGTTTATCCACCCCCGGGGCCGATGTCTCCTACGAGCAGTACTTC. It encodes CASSLSTPGADVSYEQYF.

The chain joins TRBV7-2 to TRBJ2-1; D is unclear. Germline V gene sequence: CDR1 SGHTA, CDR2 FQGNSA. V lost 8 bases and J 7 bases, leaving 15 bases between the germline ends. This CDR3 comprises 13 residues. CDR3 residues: CASGRSPWNEQFF. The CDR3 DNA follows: TGTGCCAGCGGTCGGAGTCCATGGAATGAGCAGTTCTTC.

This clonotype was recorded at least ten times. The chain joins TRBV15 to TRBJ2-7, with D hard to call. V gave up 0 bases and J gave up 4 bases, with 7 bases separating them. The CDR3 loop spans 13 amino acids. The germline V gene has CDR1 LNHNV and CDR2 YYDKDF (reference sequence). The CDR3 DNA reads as TGTGCCACCAGCAGAGATTGGCGTTACGAGCAGTACGTC. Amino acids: CATSRDWRYEQYV.

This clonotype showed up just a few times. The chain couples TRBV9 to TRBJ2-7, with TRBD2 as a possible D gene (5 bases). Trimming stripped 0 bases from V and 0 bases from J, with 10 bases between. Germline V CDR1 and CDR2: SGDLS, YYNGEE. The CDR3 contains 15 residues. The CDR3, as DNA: TGTGCCAGCAGCGTAGGGAGCAGCGGCTCCTACGAGCAGTACTTC. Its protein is CASSVGSSGSYEQYF.

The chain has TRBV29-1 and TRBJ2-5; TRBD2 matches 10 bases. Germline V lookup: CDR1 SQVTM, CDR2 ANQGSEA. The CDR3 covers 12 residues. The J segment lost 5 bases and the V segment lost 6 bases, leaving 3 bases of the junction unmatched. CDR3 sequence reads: CSVLTSGETQYF. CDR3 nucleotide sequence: TGCAGCGTCCTGACTAGCGGGGAGACCCAGTACTTC.

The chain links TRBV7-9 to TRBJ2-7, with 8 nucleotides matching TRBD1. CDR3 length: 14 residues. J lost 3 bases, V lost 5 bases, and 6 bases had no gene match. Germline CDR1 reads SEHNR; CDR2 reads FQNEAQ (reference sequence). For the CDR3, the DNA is TGTGCCAGCAGCACCTCGACAGGGGTCTACGAGCAGTACTTC. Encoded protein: CASSTSTGVYEQYF. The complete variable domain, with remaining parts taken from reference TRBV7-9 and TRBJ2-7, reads DTGVSQNPRHKITKRGQNVTFRCDPISEHNRLYWYRQTLGQGPEFLTYFQNEAQLEKSRLLSDRFSAERPKGSFSTLEIQRTEQGDSAMYLCASSTSTGVYEQYFGPGTRLTVT.

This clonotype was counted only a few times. The CDR3 bases are TGTGCCAGCAGCTTTAAGGATACCGAGAGCTCCTACGAGCAGTACTTC. It encodes CASSFKDTESSYEQYF. This rearrangement joins TRBV5-6 to TRBJ2-7; no clear D. The V and J ends lost 2 bases and 0 bases respectively, with 15 bases between them. Looked up from germline, CDR1 is SGHDT and CDR2 is YYEEEE. This CDR3 comprises 16 residues.

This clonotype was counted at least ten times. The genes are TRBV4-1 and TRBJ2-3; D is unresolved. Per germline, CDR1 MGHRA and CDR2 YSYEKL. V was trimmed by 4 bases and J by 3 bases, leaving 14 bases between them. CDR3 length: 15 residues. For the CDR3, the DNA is TGCGCCAGCAGCCGAAGCCTGTTTGGGACAGATACGCAGTATTTT. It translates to CASSRSLFGTDTQYF.